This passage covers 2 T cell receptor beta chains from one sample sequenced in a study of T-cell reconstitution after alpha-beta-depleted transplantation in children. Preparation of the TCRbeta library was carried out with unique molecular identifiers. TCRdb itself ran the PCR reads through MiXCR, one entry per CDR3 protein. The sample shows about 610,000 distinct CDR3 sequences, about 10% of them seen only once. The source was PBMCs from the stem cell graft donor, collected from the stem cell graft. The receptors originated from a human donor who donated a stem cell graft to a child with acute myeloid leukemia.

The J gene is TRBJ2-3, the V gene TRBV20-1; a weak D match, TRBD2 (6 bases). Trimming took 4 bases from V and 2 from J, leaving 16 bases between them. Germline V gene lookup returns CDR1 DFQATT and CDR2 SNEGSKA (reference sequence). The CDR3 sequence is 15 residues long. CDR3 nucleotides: TGCAGTGCTACGGAGGGGCGGAGACACACAGATACGCAGTATTTT. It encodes CSATEGRRHTDTQYF.

CDR3 sequence (DNA): TGCAGCGTTGAGCCTCATGGAGGTGAGCAGTTCTTC. Encoded protein: CSVEPHGGEQFF. This chain connects TRBV29-1 to TRBJ2-1, with D possibly TRBD2 on 5 matching bases. The CDR3 consists of 12 residues. Germline CDR1 and CDR2: SQVTM and ANQGSEA. Trimming left V 3 bases short and J 9 bases short, with 12 bases between.